This record covers a single TCR beta chain. Its specificity is not known. RNA extraction and reverse transcription yielded cDNA as sequencing template. The assay was immunoSEQ multiplex PCR, and TCRdb's table has in-frame clones only and misses some. The repertoire holds roughly 140,000 clones, 50% to 65% seen once, with approximately 19% in the top ten. The data derive from a study of CD8+ T cells in alopecia areata. On the study more broadly: Those treated were given oral tofacitinib at 5 to 10 mg twice daily. It was 6 to 18 months of tofacitinib, and then there were 6 months off drug.

The study, taken as a whole, reports: For lesional scalp, especially alopecia totalis/universalis, clonality was higher than in normal scalp.

T lymphocytes (CD4+ and CD8+) were sorted from PBMCs. CDR1 and CDR2 (germline): MNHEY, SVGAGI. Trimming cost V 5 bases and J 2 bases, with 15 bases left between them. CDR3 length equals 15 residues. The clonotype was recovered from a human donor with alopecia areata. The rearrangement links TRBV6-5 to TRBJ2-5; D remains ambiguous. Sequencing was performed on CD8+ T cells sorted from blood, taken at week 0. The CDR3 DNA reads TGTGCCAGCAGTCCCTCCTTGGCGGAGCAAGAGACCCAGTACTTC. Its translation is CASSPSLAEQETQYF.